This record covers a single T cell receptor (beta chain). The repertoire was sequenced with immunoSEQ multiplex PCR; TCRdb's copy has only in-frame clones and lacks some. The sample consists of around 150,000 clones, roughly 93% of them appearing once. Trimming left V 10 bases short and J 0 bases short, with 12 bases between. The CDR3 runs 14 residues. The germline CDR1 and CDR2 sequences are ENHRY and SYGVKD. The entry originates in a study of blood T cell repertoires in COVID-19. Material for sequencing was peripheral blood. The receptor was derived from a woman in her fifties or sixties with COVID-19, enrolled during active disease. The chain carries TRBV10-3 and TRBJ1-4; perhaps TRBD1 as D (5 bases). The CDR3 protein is CATSGGATNEKLFF. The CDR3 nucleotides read TGTGCCACCTCCGGAGGGGCAACTAATGAAAAACTGTTTTTT.